What follows describes a single T cell receptor (beta chain). Its specificity is unknown. This was a deep-level run. Produced via immunoSEQ multiplex PCR; TCRdb's table is partial and in-frame only. The data contain approximately 2.4 million clones, approximately 95% of them singletons. These data are taken from a study of shared clonotypes between healthy human individuals. Study-level background: Serving as donors were a couple of women and three men, whose ages spanned 18 to 49. Whole-study results and caveats: Naive subsets usually exceeded memory subsets in estimated richness.

Each donor was a Caucasian adult residing in Nashville, Tennessee. The sample taken for sequencing was naive CD4+ T cells sorted from blood. This sample's subset: CD45RA+ positively selected. The receptor's source is a young man in good health.

The CDR3 loop is CAIRGLAGGTGELFF. CDR3 DNA sequence: TGTGCCATCAGGGGACTAGCGGGAGGCACCGGGGAGCTGTTTTTT. The V call is TRBV10-3, the J call TRBJ2-2, with TRBD2 matching 15 bases. The CDR3 is 15 residues long. V shed 6 bases and J 4 bases; nucleotides not matched to a gene: 0. Germline CDR1 ENHRY, CDR2 SYGVKD.